The 18 T cell receptor beta chains below come from one sample, sequenced in a study of blood T cell repertoires in COVID-19. Produced via immunoSEQ multiplex PCR; TCRdb's table is partial and in-frame only. The sample consists of 75,000 to 95,000 clones, 88% of them appearing once. Sequenced sample: peripheral blood. These receptors all come from a man aged 50-59 years with active COVID-19.

V usage is TRBV9 and J usage is TRBJ2-7; TRBD2 aligns across 9 bases. The CDR3 totals 14 residues. Germline-derived CDR1 and CDR2 are SGDLS and YYNGEE. V lost 0 bases and J lost 4; bases outside the gene matches: 2. As DNA, the CDR3 is TGTGCCAGCAGCGTAGGAAGCGGGGGGTACGAGCAGTACTTC. This gives the protein CASSVGSGGYEQYF.

J is TRBJ1-1 and V is TRBV7-2; D is perhaps TRBD1 (6 bases). V lost 1 base and J 3 bases, leaving 12 bases between the germline ends. The CDR3 consists of 15 residues. Germline V gene data show CDR1 as SGHTA and CDR2 as FQGNSA. The CDR3 DNA reads TGTGCCAGCAGCTTAGGAGGGGGGGGATACACTGAAGCTTTCTTT. Amino acid sequence: CASSLGGGGYTEAFF.

This rearrangement joins TRBV3-1 (or the pseudogene TRBV3-2) to TRBJ1-5; 7 bases align to TRBD1. J was trimmed by 2 bases and V by 4 bases; bases with no gene match: 5. CDR1 and CDR2 (germline): LGHDT, YNNKEL (reference sequence). The CDR3 is 15 residues long. Here the CDR3 reads CASSPGTACNQPQHF. The CDR3 bases are TGTGCCAGCAGCCCAGGGACAGCCTGCAATCAGCCCCAGCATTTT.

This chain uses TRBV5-6 with TRBJ1-1; D is unresolved. Germline lookup yields CDR1 SGHDT and CDR2 YYEEEE. The CDR3 spans 15 residues. The V end lost 3 bases, the J end lost 1 base, and 13 bases lay between the germline ends. In DNA, the CDR3 is TGTGCCAGCAGCTCCTCGACTGGTGGGAACACTGAAGCTTTCTTT. Its translation: CASSSSTGGNTEAFF.

With regard to this clone: At the DNA level, this CDR3 is encoded by other sequences in the same sample as well. This chain links TRBV9 with TRBJ2-7; TRBD1 agrees at 8 bases. The CDR3 is made up of 13 amino acids. With 3 bases clipped from V and 1 base from J, the junction kept 0 bases outside the gene matches. CDR1 and CDR2 (germline): SGDLS, YYNGEE. As DNA, the CDR3 is TGTGCCAGCAGCGGGACAGGGTCCTACGAGCAGTACTTC. Protein sequence: CASSGTGSYEQYF.

The chain recombines TRBV4-1 with TRBJ2-5, with 12 bases lining up with TRBD2. The V gene end was trimmed by 4 bases and the J gene end by 2 bases; junction bases not matched to a gene: 8. The CDR3 extends over 17 amino acids. Germline CDR1 MGHRA, CDR2 YSYEKL. This chain's CDR3 is CASSPRLAGVLQETQYF. The CDR3 DNA sequence: TGCGCCAGCAGCCCCAGACTAGCGGGGGTACTTCAAGAGACCCAGTACTTC.

This chain joins TRBV18 and TRBJ1-1; D not certain. The CDR3 covers 14 residues. Germline lookup yields CDR1 KGHSH and CDR2 LQKENI. Trimming took 0 bases from V and 3 from J, leaving 8 bases between them. The CDR3 loop reads CASSPPGADTEAFF. In DNA, the CDR3 is TGTGCCAGCTCACCACCGGGAGCGGACACTGAAGCTTTCTTT.

The chain links TRBV6-2 or TRBV6-3 to TRBJ2-5; D call uncertain. Germline V gene sequence: CDR1 MNHEY, CDR2 SVGEGT. This CDR3 is 14 amino acids long. V was clipped by 6 bases and J by 2 bases, with 13 bases between them. This CDR3 is CASSPAGRQETQYF. CDR3 in DNA: TGTGCCAGCAGCCCCGCAGGAAGGCAAGAGACCCAGTACTTC.

The chain recombines TRBV2 with TRBJ1-5, with D possibly TRBD1 on 6 matching bases. CDR3 length: 14 residues. The germline V gene encodes CDR1 SNHLY and CDR2 FYNNEI. V was trimmed by 6 bases and J by 5 bases, leaving 14 bases between them. In DNA form, the CDR3 reads TGTGCCAGCAGCTCAACAGGGATGGATCAGCCCCAGCATTTT. It specifies CASSSTGMDQPQHF.

The chain has TRBV7-2 and TRBJ1-2; D gene uncertain. The CDR3 is 14 amino acids. Germline CDR1 is SGHTA and CDR2 is FQGNSA. Trimming left V 4 bases short and J 0 bases short, with 9 bases between. The CDR3 protein is CASSSGGANYGYTF. The CDR3 bases are TGTGCCAGCAGCTCCGGCGGAGCTAACTATGGCTACACCTTC.

This clone was observed a handful of times. This chain connects TRBV28 to TRBJ2-7; D not certain. This CDR3 spans 13 amino acids. V was pared by 3 bases and J by 2 bases, with 8 bases between. Germline-derived CDR1 and CDR2 are MDHEN and SYDVKM. The CDR3 is CASSFPVTYEQYF. The CDR3 DNA reads as TGTGCCAGCAGTTTCCCGGTCACCTACGAGCAGTACTTC. Full variable domain (missing parts from reference TRBV28 and TRBJ2-7): DVKVTQSSRYLVKRTGEKVFLECVQDMDHENMFWYRQDPGLGLRLIYFSYDVKMKEKGDIPEGYSVSREKKERFSLILESASTNQTSMYLCASSFPVTYEQYFGPGTRLTVT.

The rearrangement links TRBV7-3 to TRBJ2-5, with D perhaps TRBD1 (6 bases). Germline V CDR1 and CDR2: SGHTA, FQGTGA. The CDR3 contains 13 residues. Trimming stripped 1 base from V and 7 bases from J, with 10 bases between. The CDR3 coding sequence is TGTGCCAGCAGCTTAAGGCAGGGGCGGACCCAGTACTTC. Protein sequence: CASSLRQGRTQYF.

The chain joins TRBV5-1 to TRBJ1-5; no firm D call. The CDR3 runs to 15 residues. The germline gives CDR1 SGHRS, CDR2 YFSETQ. Trimming removed 0 bases at V and 0 bases at J, with 7 bases between. The CDR3 DNA reads TGCGCCAGCAGCTTGGGGGAGGGTAGCAATCAGCCCCAGCATTTT. The encoded protein is CASSLGEGSNQPQHF.

In this sample, this clone turned up a few times. The V call is TRBV28, the J call TRBJ2-7; TRBD1 might be the D (5 bases). The CDR3 totals 14 residues. Trimming took off 5 bases at V and 3 bases at J, with 14 bases between the two ends. Per germline, CDR1 MDHEN and CDR2 SYDVKM. Here the CDR3 reads CASSPFQGNYEQYF. The CDR3 coding sequence is TGTGCCAGCAGTCCGTTTCAGGGAAACTACGAGCAGTACTTC.

The rearrangement links TRBV2 to TRBJ1-2; the D is unclear. There are 17 residues in the CDR3. Trimming removed 4 bases from V and 0 bases from J, with 18 bases in between. Germline CDR1 reads SNHLY; CDR2 reads FYNNEI. The CDR3 DNA reads as TGTGCCAGCAGTGTAGTCCCGAATAGATCCCCTAACTATGGCTACACCTTC. Protein: CASSVVPNRSPNYGYTF.

The rearrangement joins TRBV11-2 to TRBJ2-3; D possibly corresponds to TRBD2 (6 bases). The ends were cut back, 3 bases at V and 0 bases at J, with 10 bases in the middle. The V gene's germline CDR1 is SGHAT and CDR2 FQNNGV. CDR3 length equals 15 residues. CDR3 residues: CASSFSGTSTDTQYF. CDR3 nucleotide sequence: TGTGCCAGCAGCTTCTCGGGGACTAGCACAGATACGCAGTATTTT.

V and J are TRBV10-3 and TRBJ2-3; possibly TRBD2 for D (5 bases). CDR3 size: 14 residues. V gave up 2 bases and J gave up 3 bases, with 9 bases separating them. The germline V gene has CDR1 ENHRY and CDR2 SYGVKD. CDR3 DNA: TGTGCCATCAGTGAGGGTCGGGGAACAGATACGCAGTATTTT. Its protein is CAISEGRGTDTQYF.

The J gene is TRBJ2-7, the V gene TRBV3-1 (or the pseudogene TRBV3-2); perhaps TRBD1 as D (5 bases). This CDR3 has 14 amino acids. CDR1 is LGHDT, CDR2 YNNKEL, per germline (reference sequence). Trimming shortened V by 2 bases and J by 6 bases, and 14 bases separated the two germline ends. Here the CDR3 DNA reads TGTGCCAGCAGCCAACTCTCCGACAGTCCCGAGCAGTACTTC. Protein product: CASSQLSDSPEQYF.